A selection of T cell receptor beta chains follows, all from one sample in a study of graft-versus-host responses after intestinal transplantation. No antigen has been assigned to these receptors. TCRdb keeps only in-frame clones here, not all; method: immunoSEQ multiplex PCR. The sample carries about 39,000 clones, roughly 95% recorded once. The sample here was unstimulated CD8+ T cells sorted from spleen or lymph node cells, taken before transplant. The receptors come from a human donor who was the organ donor for an intestinal transplant. The CDR3 runs from the conserved cysteine through the conserved F or W. D genes are given only for firm matches. A row's size may be missing; if present it is once, few, many or a size class.

V gene	J gene	D gene	clone size	CDR3 protein	CDR3 DNA
TRBV6-5	TRBJ1-1	-	-	CASSLPGPTNTEAFF	TGTGCCAGCAGTCTGCCCGGGCCCACGAACACTGAAGCTTTCTTT
TRBV7-9	TRBJ1-1	-	-	CASSLPGVGTEAFF	TGTGCCAGCAGCTTACCGGGGGTCGGAACTGAAGCTTTCTTT
TRBV5-6	TRBJ2-5	-	-	CASSLGARAETQYF	TGTGCCAGCAGCTTGGGCGCTAGGGCGGAGACCCAGTACTTC
TRBV27	TRBJ1-2	-	-	CASSLGGLGGYGYTF	TGTGCCAGCAGTTTAGGGGGACTAGGGGGATATGGCTACACCTTC
TRBV4-1	TRBJ1-2	TRBD1	-	CASSQGPGQGRDGYTF	TGCGCCAGCAGCCAAGGCCCGGGACAGGGGAGGGATGGCTACACCTTC
TRBV5-1	TRBJ2-3	TRBD2	-	CASTPRGVGTDTQYF	TGCGCCAGCACACCTCGGGGGGTCGGCACAGATACGCAGTATTTT
TRBV4-1	TRBJ1-2	TRBD1	-	CASSQGGWDRVNYGYTF	TGCGCCAGCAGCCAAGGAGGGTGGGACAGAGTTAACTATGGCTACACCTTC
TRBV4-1	TRBJ2-2	TRBD2	once	CASSQVPSGGAGELFF	TGCGCCAGCAGCCAAGTCCCTAGCGGGGGGGCCGGGGAGCTGTTTTTT
TRBV7-2	TRBJ2-7	-	-	CASSLGFQGLGEQYF	TGTGCCAGCAGCTTAGGGTTCCAGGGGTTGGGCGAGCAGTACTTC
TRBV13	TRBJ2-3	-	-	CASNPGRTDTQYF	TGTGCCAGCAACCCGGGGCGCACAGATACGCAGTATTTT
TRBV18	TRBJ2-1	-	once	CASSPVPPNEQFF	TGTGCCAGCTCACCAGTACCCCCCAATGAGCAGTTCTTC
TRBV5-1	TRBJ2-7	TRBD1	-	CASSVGQGRYEQYF	TGCGCCAGCAGCGTGGGACAGGGGAGGTACGAGCAGTACTTC
TRBV23-1	TRBJ1-2	-	-	CASSQWVGQYYGYTF	TGCGCCAGCAGTCAATGGGTTGGACAGTACTATGGCTACACCTTC
TRBV5-4	TRBJ2-1	-	-	CASSLVGGILNEQFF	TGTGCCAGCAGCTTGGTTGGGGGGATACTCAATGAGCAGTTCTTC
TRBV9	TRBJ2-7	TRBD1	-	CASSVGDRGPEQYF	TGTGCCAGCAGCGTAGGGGACAGGGGGCCCGAGCAGTACTTC
TRBV19	TRBJ2-2	-	-	CASSMAGHGELFF	TGTGCCAGTAGTATGGCAGGCCACGGGGAGCTGTTTTTT
TRBV6-5	TRBJ1-6	-	-	CATRVYPFDNSPLHF	TGTGCCACCAGGGTTTATCCCTTCGATAATTCACCCCTCCACTTT
TRBV27	TRBJ2-1	-	-	CASRGFEGSYNEQFF	TGTGCCAGCAGGGGGTTCGAGGGGAGTTACAATGAGCAGTTCTTC
TRBV6-6	TRBJ2-2	-	-	CASSPVRGRTGELFF	TGTGCCAGCAGCCCGGTCCGGGGGCGGACCGGGGAGCTGTTTTTT
TRBV11-3	TRBJ2-5	TRBD2	-	CASSLEGGQETQYF	TGTGCCAGCAGCTTAGAGGGAGGGCAAGAGACCCAGTACTTC
TRBV27	TRBJ2-7	-	-	CASSPLPSGANEQYF	TGTGCCAGCAGTCCCTTACCCTCGGGGGCAAACGAGCAGTACTTC